This TCR beta chain originates from a study of cytomegalovirus exposure and HLA in healthy donors. Overall study: There were roughly 120 million unique TCR beta sequences, drawn from about 179 million T cells, in an earlier analysis.

PCR used 60 Vbeta primers and 13 Jbeta primers. Profiling relied on immunoSEQ multiplex PCR, and the TCRdb table lists in-frame clones only, not all of them. The table has 150,000 to 200,000 clones, about 88% seen once. This clone was picked up a small number of times. Germline-derived CDR1 and CDR2 are LGHNA and YNFKEQ. V was clipped by 3 bases and J by 3 bases, with 15 bases between them. The CDR3 runs to 15 residues. Sample: PBMCs. The sequence derives from a girl in the first two years of life in good health and CMV-seronegative. V is TRBV4-2 and J is TRBJ2-7; TRBD2 is a possible D gene (5 bases). The CDR3, as DNA: TGTGCCAGCAGCCAGGCCGGGAACCCAGACTACGAGCAGTACTTC. This codes for CASSQAGNPDYEQYF.